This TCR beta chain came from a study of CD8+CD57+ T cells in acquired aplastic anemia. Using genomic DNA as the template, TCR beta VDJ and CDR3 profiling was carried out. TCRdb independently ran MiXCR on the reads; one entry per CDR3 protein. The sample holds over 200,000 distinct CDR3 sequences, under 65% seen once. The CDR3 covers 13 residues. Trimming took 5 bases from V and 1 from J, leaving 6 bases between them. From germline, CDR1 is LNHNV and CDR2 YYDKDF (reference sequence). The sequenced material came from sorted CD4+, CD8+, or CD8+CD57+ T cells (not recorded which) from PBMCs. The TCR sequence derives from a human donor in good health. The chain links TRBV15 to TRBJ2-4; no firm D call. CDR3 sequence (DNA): TGTGCCACCAGCGTAGGGGCCAAAAACATTCAGTACTTC. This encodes CATSVGAKNIQYF.